A single sample gave rise to the 3 T cell receptor beta chains below, sequenced in a study of shared clonotypes between healthy human individuals. Generated by immunoSEQ multiplex PCR, the TCRdb table keeps only in-frame clones and is missing some. The sample lists 1.5 million to 1.9 million clones, under 99% occurring once. Sequenced input: naive CD4+ T cells sorted from blood. Specified subset: CD45RA+ positively selected. These receptors were collected from a man younger than 40 in good health.

Worth noting for this clone: Other DNA sequences of this sample code for an identical CDR3. The chain links TRBV5-1 to TRBJ1-1; D is unresolved. The CDR3 has 13 residues. V was shortened by 5 bases and J by 1 base, with 9 bases between the two germline ends. Germline CDR1 reads SGHRS; CDR2 reads YFSETQ. CDR3 sequence (DNA): TGCGCCAGCAGTTGGAGGGAGAACACTGAAGCTTTCTTT. Its protein is CASSWRENTEAFF.

The chain combines TRBV15 with TRBJ1-1; D ambiguous. The V end was cut by 0 bases, the J end by 1 base, with 9 bases between. Per germline, CDR1 LNHNV and CDR2 YYDKDF (reference sequence). The CDR3 runs to 15 residues. CDR3 sequence: CATSRDKAGNTEAFF. CDR3 DNA: TGTGCCACCAGCAGAGATAAGGCAGGGAACACTGAAGCTTTCTTT.

The chain has TRBV5-1 and TRBJ1-5; D gene ambiguous. Deletions cut 1 base from V and 5 bases from J, with 7 bases between. This CDR3 has 13 residues. Germline assignment: CDR1 SGHRS and CDR2 YFSETQ. CDR3 residues: CASSLIGDQPQHF. DNA for the CDR3: TGCGCCAGCAGCTTGATCGGGGATCAGCCCCAGCATTTT.